A single TCR beta chain is shown here with its context. What it binds is not known. The CD8+ and CD4+ T cells were negatively isolated, with the TEMRA cells enriched by FACS. The germline CDR1 and CDR2 sequences are DFQATT and SNEGSKA (reference sequence). The CDR3 covers 17 residues. V was shortened by 0 bases and J by 2 bases, with 19 bases between the two germline ends. This entry belongs to a study of CD8 T cells in Susac syndrome. Study-level findings and limits: The total CD8+ repertoires contained roughly 15 Susac-specific public clones, and the CD8+ TEMRA repertoires contained roughly 5.

Random-hexamer reverse transcription was applied to roughly 0.5 to 1 ug RNA. Via MiXCR, TCRdb re-called the immunoSEQ multiplex PCR reads, giving one row per CDR3 protein. The sample carries around 150,000 distinct CDR3 sequences, 95% recorded once. Material: CD8+ T cells from PBMCs. The TCR sequence derives from a human donor with Susac syndrome. V gene TRBV20-1 combines with J gene TRBJ2-5; possibly TRBD2 for D (5 bases). The CDR3 nucleotides are TGCAGTGCTAGAGATCGATTAGGCGGGTCTTTTCAAGAGACCCAGTACTTC. As protein: CSARDRLGGSFQETQYF.